This T cell receptor (beta chain) came from a study of CD4 T cells in relation to SARS-CoV-2 and coronaviruses. This clone occurred a few times. No antigen is known for it. Produced via immunoSEQ multiplex PCR; TCRdb's table is partial and in-frame only. Among 20,000 to 25,000 clones listed, 65% to 80% were seen once. Before the COVID-19 pandemic, during about 2011-2019, CD4+ T cells were taken from unexposed donors. The cells were cultured for about 10 days before CD4+ T cells were isolated. Each well had a few million PBMCs in roughly 5% human AB serum with IL-2. Fresh IL-2 medium replaced half the medium on days 3 and 7. The CDR3 is 11 residues long. Germline V CDR1 and CDR2: ENHRY, SYGVKD. Deletions cut 6 bases from V and 4 bases from J, with 7 bases between.

This TCR came from a human donor in good health. The genes are TRBV10-3 and TRBJ2-7; D is unresolved. Material for sequencing was CD4+ T cells from PBMCs, cultured in vitro. The CDR3 spells CAISGEYEQYF. For the CDR3, the DNA is TGTGCCATCAGCGGCGAATACGAGCAGTACTTC.